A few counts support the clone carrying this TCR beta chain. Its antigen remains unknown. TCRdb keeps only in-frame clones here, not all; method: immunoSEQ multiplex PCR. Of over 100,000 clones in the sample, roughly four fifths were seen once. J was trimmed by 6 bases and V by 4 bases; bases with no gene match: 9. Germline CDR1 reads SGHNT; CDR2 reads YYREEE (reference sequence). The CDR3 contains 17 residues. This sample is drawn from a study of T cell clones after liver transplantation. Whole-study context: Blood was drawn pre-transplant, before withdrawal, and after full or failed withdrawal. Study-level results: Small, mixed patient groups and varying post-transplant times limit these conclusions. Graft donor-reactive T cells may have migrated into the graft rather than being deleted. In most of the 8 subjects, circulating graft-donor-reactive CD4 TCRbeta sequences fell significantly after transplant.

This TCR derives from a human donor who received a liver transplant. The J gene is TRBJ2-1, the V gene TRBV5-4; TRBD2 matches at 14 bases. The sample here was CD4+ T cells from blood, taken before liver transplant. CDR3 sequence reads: CASSPGLAGAEGNEQFF. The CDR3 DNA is TGTGCCAGCAGCCCGGGACTAGCGGGGGCTGAGGGCAATGAGCAGTTCTTC.